What follows are 13 T cell receptor beta chains derived from one specimen sequenced in a study of blood T cell repertoires in COVID-19. Sequenced by immunoSEQ multiplex PCR; TCRdb stores in-frame clones only, minus some. The data hold roughly 340,000 clones, with around 87% observed a single time. Sequencing was done on a sample of PBMCs or T cells enriched from blood (not recorded which). These receptors were collected from a man aged 18 to 29 who had recovered from COVID-19.

This clone was seen a single time. The rearrangement links TRBV7-8 to TRBJ2-7, with 8 bases matching TRBD1. With V trimmed by 6 bases and J by 3 bases, 10 bases remained unmatched. Germline loops: CDR1 SGHVS, CDR2 FQNEAQ. CDR3 length equals 15 residues. CDR3 protein: CASSSPGTGNYEQYF. For the CDR3, the DNA is TGTGCCAGCAGTTCCCCCGGGACAGGCAACTACGAGCAGTACTTC.

This chain uses TRBV11-2 with TRBJ2-7, with D tentatively TRBD2 (5 bases). Trimming removed 6 bases from V and 5 bases from J, with 11 bases in between. The V gene's germline CDR1 is SGHAT and CDR2 FQNNGV. The CDR3 runs to 12 residues. CDR3 nucleotide sequence: TGTGCCAGCAGAACTTGGGGAGACGAGCAGTACTTC. This codes for CASRTWGDEQYF.

The rearrangement links TRBV28 to TRBJ1-2; D perhaps matches TRBD1 (5 bases). CDR1 is MDHEN and CDR2 is SYDVKM in the germline V gene. The CDR3 totals 16 residues. Trimming took off 4 bases at V and 5 bases at J, with 20 bases between the two ends. The CDR3 DNA sequence: TGTGCCAGCAGTTCACCGGACATCCCGCTCGGGTATGGCTACACCTTC. Encoded protein: CASSSPDIPLGYGYTF.

The CDR3 DNA is TGTGCCAGTAGTATGTCAGGCAGGGGGAACACTGAAGCTTTCTTT. Translated: CASSMSGRGNTEAFF. The rearrangement uses TRBV19 and TRBJ1-1; D may be TRBD1 (6 bases). CDR3 length equals 15 residues. The V gene lost 3 bases and the J gene lost 1 base, with 12 bases spanning the gap. From germline, CDR1 is LNHDA and CDR2 SQIVND (reference sequence).

The chain has TRBV6-5 and TRBJ2-7, with 8 bases identical to TRBD1. V shed 5 bases, J shed 0 bases, and the junction held 3 bases outside the gene matches. Germline CDR1 is MNHEY and CDR2 is SVGAGI. This CDR3 comprises 14 residues. As DNA, the CDR3 is TGTGCCAGCAGTCCGGGACAGGTCTCCTACGAGCAGTACTTC. It encodes CASSPGQVSYEQYF.

This clone came up once. The rearrangement joins TRBV18 to TRBJ2-5; D unresolved. This CDR3 contains 15 residues. Trimming cost V 5 bases and J 1 base, with 14 bases left between them. CDR1 and CDR2 from the germline V gene are KGHSH and LQKENI. In nucleotides, the CDR3 is TGTGCCAGCTCAATGCGAGCTAACTCCCAAGAGACCCAGTACTTC. It translates to CASSMRANSQETQYF. The complete variable domain, with remaining parts taken from reference TRBV18 and TRBJ2-5, reads NAGVMQNPRHLVRRRGQEARLRCSPMKGHSHVYWYRQLPEEGLKFMVYLQKENIIDESGMPKERFSAEFPKEGPSILRIQQVVRGDSAAYFCASSMRANSQETQYFGPGTRLLVL.

This chain joins TRBV19 and TRBJ1-5; 9 nucleotides align to TRBD1. V trimming: 6 bases; J trimming: 3 bases; junction bases outside the gene matches: 27. This CDR3 is 22 amino acids long. CDR1 LNHDA and CDR2 SQIVND come from the germline V gene (reference sequence). CDR3 bases: TGTGCCAGTAGACCGGAAGGCTGGGACAGGGATGGAGTCCGCACATACAATCAGCCCCAGCATTTT. This gives the protein CASRPEGWDRDGVRTYNQPQHF. Variable domain in full (rest from reference TRBV19 and TRBJ1-5): DGGITQSPKYLFRKEGQNVTLSCEQNLNHDAMYWYRQDPGQGLRLIYYSQIVNDFQKGDIAEGYSVSREKKESFPLTVTSAQKNPTAFYLCASRPEGWDRDGVRTYNQPQHFGDGTRLSIL.

The J gene is TRBJ1-1, the V gene TRBV6-5, with D hard to call. V was cut by 5 bases and J by 0 bases, with 10 bases left in between. In germline, CDR1 is MNHEY, CDR2 SVGAGI. The CDR3 has 14 residues. CDR3 in DNA: TGTGCCAGCAGTACGGGAGGGCTGAACACTGAAGCTTTCTTT. It codes for CASSTGGLNTEAFF.

The V and J genes are TRBV2 and TRBJ2-2; 12 nucleotides agree with TRBD1. The CDR3 sequence is 19 residues long. V lost 2 bases to trimming and J lost 3 bases; unmatched junction nucleotides: 10. Germline CDR1 and CDR2: SNHLY and FYNNEI. The CDR3 reads CASSEPGTGGLMDTGELFF. The CDR3 nucleotides read TGTGCCAGCAGTGAACCCGGGACAGGGGGCCTGATGGACACCGGGGAGCTGTTTTTT.

The V and J genes are TRBV7-9 and TRBJ1-6; no reliable D call. Germline values: CDR1 SEHNR, CDR2 FQNEAQ (reference sequence). The CDR3 totals 13 residues. V gave up 4 bases and J gave up 7 bases, with 8 bases separating them. DNA for the CDR3: TGTGCCAGCAGCTCCACAGTGAATTCACCCCTCCACTTT. Amino acids: CASSSTVNSPLHF.

This chain connects TRBV28 to TRBJ2-5, with D possibly matching TRBD2 (5 bases). This CDR3 is built from 10 residues. Germline CDR1 reads MDHEN; CDR2 reads SYDVKM. The chain's CDR3 is CATRQETQYF. CDR3 in DNA: TGTGCTACTAGACAAGAGACCCAGTACTTC.

The chain joins TRBV7-2 to TRBJ2-2; TRBD2 matches 9 bases. The CDR3 sequence is 15 residues long. V gave up 5 bases and J gave up 5 bases; unmatched junction bases: 6. Germline values: CDR1 SGHTA, CDR2 FQGNSA. CDR3 sequence: CASSAGLAMTGELFF. The CDR3 DNA reads as TGTGCCAGCAGCGCCGGACTAGCGATGACCGGGGAGCTGTTTTTT. The full variable domain, rest sourced from reference TRBV7-2 and TRBJ2-2, is GAGVSQSPSNKVTEKGKDVELRCDPISGHTALYWYRQSLGQGLEFLIYFQGNSAPDKSGLPSDRFSAERTGGSVSTLTIQRTQQEDSAVYLCASSAGLAMTGELFFGEGSRLTVL.

The chain combines TRBV4-1 with TRBJ1-4; 9 bases are shared with TRBD1. J was trimmed by 8 bases and V by 1 base; bases with no gene match: 5. Germline V gives CDR1 MGHRA, CDR2 YSYEKL. This CDR3 has 15 residues. CDR3 in DNA: TGCGCCAGCAGCCAAGGTGGGACAGGGTCCGAAAAACTGTTTTTT. This gives the protein CASSQGGTGSEKLFF.